This TCR beta chain was recorded in a study of T-cell memory formation after mild COVID-19 (dated by TCRdb to the early 2020s). About the full investigation: TCR sequence clusters from the two donors were found to be largely donor specific. Two young, previously healthy adult volunteers, one female and one male, were included in the cohort. In a couple of donors, T-cell clones that expanded and contracted after mild COVID-19 were followed by sequencing TCRalpha and TCRbeta repertoires longitudinally. The investigation overall reported the following: The study covered only two mild cases, and larger cohorts including severe cases with pre-infection samples were considered necessary. Contracting CD4+ clones were located mainly in the CM and EM memory subsets, whereas CD8+ clones were found to be enriched in EMRA. The detection of some responding clones in pre-infection memory suggests that pre-existing cross-reactive memory T cells joined the SARS-CoV-2 response. Balanced CD4/CD8 phenotypes were observed for clones contracting from day 15 to 85, whereas a bias towards CD4+ was observed for a second wave of clones expanding from day 15 to 37. The second-wave clones that peaked on day 37 were not confirmed to be SARS-CoV-2 specific.

This sample was sequenced with an Illumina NovaSeq 6000. TCRalpha and TCRbeta cDNA libraries were constructed by 5'RACE with constant-segment primers, with sample barcodes and unique molecular identifiers being introduced. RNA was extracted from every sample with Trizol reagent. Library amplification was performed in two PCR steps, and a second sample barcode and Illumina TruSeq adapters were introduced in the second step. Sequencing of the libraries was done on an Illumina NovaSeq, producing 2 x 150 bp paired-end reads. The study's processing was this. The reads were demultiplexed and collapsed into UMI-guided consensus sequences using migec v1.2.7. Using mixcr v2.1.11, UMI consensuses were aligned to TRA and TRB V and J templates and then assembled into clonotypes. Expanded or contracted clonotypes were those called significant by both edgeR and NoisET, with noise models trained on biological replicates. edgeR calls used a false discovery rate-adjusted p below 0.01 and a log2 fold-change threshold of 1. As an exploratory analysis of dynamics, PCA with hierarchical clustering was applied to max-normalized trajectories of the 1000 most abundant clonotypes. The CD4 or CD8 phenotype of responding clones was assigned using the separately sequenced CD4+ and CD8+ repertoires. TCRdb applied fastp at Q25 and MiXCR to the public reads, then kept only in-frame beta chains. Identical CDR3 proteins give one entry, which carries the most common genes and DNA. The V and J calls follow TCRdb's processing rather than the paper's. The sample records more than 250,000 distinct CDR3 sequences, about 20% of which are singletons. In total, the top ten clones hold under 30% of the sample.

This clonotype was counted only a few times. This clone's antigen is unknown. The record has no base qualities; no much larger clone is one base away. PBMCs were isolated by Ficoll-Paque density gradient centrifugation. Sequencing was done on a sample of PBMCs or a T cell subset sorted from them (not recorded which). This receptor was obtained from a man in his late teens or twenties who had mild COVID-19 (a few samples of this study predate the infection). The sample titles of this study are shuffled in the database, so cell type and time point are left out; the donor was told from shared clones.

The DNA sequence follows: TGTGCCAGCAGTTACTCGCCGGGGAACACTGAAGCTTTCTTT. It translates to CASSYSPGNTEAFF. In this chain, TRBV6-6 is recombined with TRBJ1-1; no D gene can be assigned with confidence. From cysteine to phenylalanine, the CDR3 is 14 amino acids long. The only DNA kept is the CDR3, 42 bases in frame from the first base. From a lookup of the germline V gene (reference sequence), CDR1 and CDR2 are MNHNY and SVGAGI. V is shortened by 0 bases, J by 1 base, and the region joining them spans 6 bases.